Listed below are T cell receptor beta chains from one sample, sequenced in a study of blood T cell repertoires in COVID-19. Assay used: immunoSEQ multiplex PCR; TCRdb lists only in-frame clones, some missing. In the table there are about 250,000 clones, around 84% of which are singletons. Sequencing was performed on PBMCs or T cells enriched from blood (not recorded which). The source of these receptors is a man aged 35-49 years who had recovered from COVID-19. Both conserved end residues are part of each CDR3. Fields, in order: clone size, D gene, V gene, J gene, CDR3 protein, CDR3 DNA. The D gene is left open where the match is weak. For some rows the clone size is stated as once, few or many, or as a class when expanded; others skip it.

>-|TRBD1|TRBV5-1|TRBJ1-1
CASSLGVTTGRNEAFF
TGCGCCAGCAGCTTGGGGGTCACGACAGGGCGTAATGAAGCTTTCTTT
>-|-|TRBV3-1/TRBV3-2|TRBJ2-5
CASRRRLGQETQYF
TGTGCCAGCAGACGGAGACTAGGCCAAGAGACCCAGTACTTC
>once|TRBD1|TRBV29-1|TRBJ1-1
CSVAPTGQGGTEAFF
TGCAGCGTCGCACCTACGGGACAGGGGGGTACTGAAGCTTTCTTT
>-|TRBD2|TRBV4-1|TRBJ2-7
CASSRTSLALEEQYF
TGCGCCAGCAGCCGGACTAGCCTAGCTCTAGAGGAGCAGTACTTC
>-|TRBD1|TRBV4-1|TRBJ2-3
CASSRTGQSTDTQYF
TGCGCCAGCAGCCGGACAGGACAGAGCACAGATACGCAGTATTTT
>-|-|TRBV12-3/TRBV12-4|TRBJ1-5
CASSFPGDQPQHF
TGTGCCAGCAGTTTCCCAGGCGATCAGCCCCAGCATTTT
>few|TRBD1|TRBV27|TRBJ1-6
CASSPSTGDSPLHF
TGTGCCAGCAGTCCGTCGACAGGGGATTCACCCCTCCACTTT
>-|-|TRBV2|TRBJ1-5
CASSDSRVGHF
TGTGCCAGCAGTGATAGCAGGGTAGGTCATTTT
>-|-|TRBV28|TRBJ1-6
CASNIAGVGNPPLHF
TGTGCCAGCAACATCGCAGGGGTTGGAAATCCACCCCTCCACTTT
>-|TRBD1|TRBV18|TRBJ2-2
CASSRGTGVTGELFF
TGTGCCAGCTCCCGCGGGACAGGGGTCACCGGGGAGCTGTTTTTT
>-|-|TRBV7-2|TRBJ2-3
CASSLVWRGGADTQYF
TGTGCCAGCAGCTTAGTGTGGAGGGGGGGCGCAGATACGCAGTATTTT
>-|-|TRBV29-1|TRBJ2-3
CSVEGLSDTQYF
TGCAGCGTTGAAGGTCTGTCAGATACGCAGTATTTT
>-|-|TRBV15|TRBJ1-4
CATSREQGPEKLFF
TGTGCCACCAGCAGAGAACAGGGACCTGAAAAACTGTTTTTT
>-|-|TRBV5-6|TRBJ2-5
CASSFKGVETQYF
TGTGCCAGCAGCTTCAAGGGGGTGGAGACCCAGTACTTC
>-|-|TRBV7-9|TRBJ2-5
CASSLVGANKETQYF
TGTGCCAGCAGCTTAGTAGGGGCGAACAAAGAGACCCAGTACTTC